This T cell receptor (beta chain) was captured in a study of blood T cell repertoires in COVID-19. At the level of the study: The United States, Italy and Spain provided the acute and convalescent COVID-19 samples. PBMCs, B-cell-depleted T cells, or T cells provided the cDNA or gDNA that made up the material.

Here immunoSEQ multiplex PCR was the method, and the copy in TCRdb shows in-frame clones only, minus some. This sample has 130,000 or so clones; over 75% occur once, and the top ten carry less than 8%. This TCR derives from a man in his fifties with acute or convalescent COVID-19. Input material: peripheral blood.

In DNA form, the CDR3 reads TGTGCCAGCAGCTCATCATTAGACAGGATGAACACTGAAGCTTTCTTT. As protein: CASSSSLDRMNTEAFF. The chain recombines TRBV5-5 with TRBJ1-1; tentatively, D is TRBD1 (6 bases). The V and J ends lost 3 bases and 0 bases respectively, with 15 bases between them. The germline V gene encodes CDR1 SGHKS and CDR2 YYEKEE (reference sequence). There are 16 residues in the CDR3.